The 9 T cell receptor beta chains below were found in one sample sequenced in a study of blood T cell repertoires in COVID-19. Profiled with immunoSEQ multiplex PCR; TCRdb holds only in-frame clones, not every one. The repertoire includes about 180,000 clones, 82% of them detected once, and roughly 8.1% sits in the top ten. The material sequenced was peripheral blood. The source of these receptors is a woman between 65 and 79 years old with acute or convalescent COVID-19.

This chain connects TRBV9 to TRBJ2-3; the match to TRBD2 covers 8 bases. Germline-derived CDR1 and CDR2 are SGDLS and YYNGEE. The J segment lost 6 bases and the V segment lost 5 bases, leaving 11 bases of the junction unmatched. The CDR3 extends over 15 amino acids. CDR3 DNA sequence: TGTGCCAGCAGTACGAGCGGGGGTCATACGGATACGCAGTATTTT. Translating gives CASSTSGGHTDTQYF.

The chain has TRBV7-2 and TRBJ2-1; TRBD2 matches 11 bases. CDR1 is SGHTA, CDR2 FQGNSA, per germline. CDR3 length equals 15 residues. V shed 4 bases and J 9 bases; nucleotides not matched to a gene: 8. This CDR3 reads CASSSTGLAEVEQFF. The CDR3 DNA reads TGTGCCAGCAGCTCAACGGGACTAGCGGAGGTTGAGCAGTTCTTC.

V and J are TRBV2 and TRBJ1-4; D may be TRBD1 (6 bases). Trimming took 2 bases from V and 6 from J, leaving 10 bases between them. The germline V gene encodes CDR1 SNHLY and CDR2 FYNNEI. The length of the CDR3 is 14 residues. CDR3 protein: CASSENRADEKLFF. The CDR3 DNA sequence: TGTGCCAGCAGTGAAAACAGGGCGGATGAAAAACTGTTTTTT.

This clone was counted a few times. CDR3 coding DNA: TGTGCCAGCAGCTTGATAGCCAGGGGGTCCTACGAGCAGTACTTC. Translated: CASSLIARGSYEQYF. This chain joins TRBV5-4 and TRBJ2-7; 7 nucleotides match TRBD1. The V gene end was trimmed by 1 base and the J gene end by 1 base; junction bases not matched to a gene: 5. The CDR3 is made up of 15 amino acids. Per the germline V gene, CDR1 is SGHNT and CDR2 is YYREEE (reference sequence).

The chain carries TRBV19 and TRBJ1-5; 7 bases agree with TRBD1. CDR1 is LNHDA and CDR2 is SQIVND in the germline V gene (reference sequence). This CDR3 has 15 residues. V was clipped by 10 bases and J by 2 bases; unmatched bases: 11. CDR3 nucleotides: TGTGCCATCACAATATCCGACAGGGGCAATCAGCCCCAGCATTTT. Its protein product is CAITISDRGNQPQHF.

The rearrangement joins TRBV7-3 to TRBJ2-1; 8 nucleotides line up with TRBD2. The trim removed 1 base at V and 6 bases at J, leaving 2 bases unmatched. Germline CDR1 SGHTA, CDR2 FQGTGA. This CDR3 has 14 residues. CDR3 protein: CASSLSGGSNEQFF. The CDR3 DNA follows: TGTGCCAGCAGCTTAAGCGGGGGGTCCAATGAGCAGTTCTTC.

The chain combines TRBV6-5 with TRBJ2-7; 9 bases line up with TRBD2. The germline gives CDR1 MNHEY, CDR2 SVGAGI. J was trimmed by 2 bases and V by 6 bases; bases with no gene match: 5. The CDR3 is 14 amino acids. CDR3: CASRPGLAPYEQYF. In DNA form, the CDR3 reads TGTGCCAGCAGACCCGGACTAGCGCCCTACGAGCAGTACTTC.

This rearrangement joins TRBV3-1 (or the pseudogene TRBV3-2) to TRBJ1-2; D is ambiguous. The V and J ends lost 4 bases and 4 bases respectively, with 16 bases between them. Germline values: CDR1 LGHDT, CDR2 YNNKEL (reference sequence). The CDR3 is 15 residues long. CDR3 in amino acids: CASSPSGSVGYGYTF. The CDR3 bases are TGTGCCAGCAGCCCTTCCGGGTCCGTCGGCTATGGCTACACCTTC.

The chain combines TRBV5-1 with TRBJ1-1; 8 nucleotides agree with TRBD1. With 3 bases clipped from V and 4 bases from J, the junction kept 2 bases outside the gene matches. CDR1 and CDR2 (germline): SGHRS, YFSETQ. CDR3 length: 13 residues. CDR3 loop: CASSSTGGTEAFF. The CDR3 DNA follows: TGCGCCAGCAGCTCAACAGGGGGCACTGAAGCTTTCTTT. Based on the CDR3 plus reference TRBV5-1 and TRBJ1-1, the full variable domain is KAGVTQTPRYLIKTRGQQVTLSCSPISGHRSVSWYQQTPGQGLQFLFEYFSETQRNKGNFPGRFSGRQFSNSRSEMNVSTLELGDSALYLCASSSTGGTEAFFGQGTRLTVV.